The source of this TCR beta chain is a study of identical twins. This clonotype was seen ten or more times. Addition of a universal primer site occurred through template switching, and cDNA carried unique molecular identifiers. Each CDR3 protein gets one entry after TCRdb re-called the 5' RACE reads with MiXCR. Among hundreds of thousands of distinct CDR3 sequences listed, under 9% were seen once. With no exceptions, donors were healthy Caucasians. These records were also assigned to another study, of yellow fever vaccine responses in identical twins.

This sequence originates from a woman aged 18-29 years in good health. What was sequenced was PBMCs.

This CDR3 is CASRGTGTYQPQHF. CDR3 DNA: TGTGCCAGCAGGGGTACCGGGACATATCAGCCCCAGCATTTT. The rearrangement links TRBV12-3 or TRBV12-4 to TRBJ1-5, with a possible D match to TRBD1 (6 bases). Trimming removed 6 bases from V and 5 bases from J, with 14 bases in between. This CDR3 contains 14 residues.